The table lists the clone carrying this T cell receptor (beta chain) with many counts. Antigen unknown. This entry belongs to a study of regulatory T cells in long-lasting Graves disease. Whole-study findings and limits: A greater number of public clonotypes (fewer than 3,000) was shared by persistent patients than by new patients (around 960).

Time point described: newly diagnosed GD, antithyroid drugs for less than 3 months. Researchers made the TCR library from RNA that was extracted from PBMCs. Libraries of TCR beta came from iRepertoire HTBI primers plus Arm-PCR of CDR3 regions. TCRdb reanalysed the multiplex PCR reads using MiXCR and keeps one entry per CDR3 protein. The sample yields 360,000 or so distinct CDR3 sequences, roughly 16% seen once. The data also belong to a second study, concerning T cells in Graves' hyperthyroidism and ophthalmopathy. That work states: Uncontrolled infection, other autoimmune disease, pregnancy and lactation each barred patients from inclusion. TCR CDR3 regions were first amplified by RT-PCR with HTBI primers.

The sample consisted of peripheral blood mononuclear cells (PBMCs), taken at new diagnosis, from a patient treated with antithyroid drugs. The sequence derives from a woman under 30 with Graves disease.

In DNA form, the CDR3 reads TGTGCCAGTAGGCCGAGGGCAGGTAACACTGAAGCTTTCTTT. This gives the protein CASRPRAGNTEAFF. V is TRBV19 and J is TRBJ1-1; D remains unclear. CDR3 length: 14 amino acids. CDR1 is LNHDA and CDR2 is SQIVND in the germline V gene (reference sequence). V gave up 6 bases and J gave up 2 bases, with 13 bases separating them.